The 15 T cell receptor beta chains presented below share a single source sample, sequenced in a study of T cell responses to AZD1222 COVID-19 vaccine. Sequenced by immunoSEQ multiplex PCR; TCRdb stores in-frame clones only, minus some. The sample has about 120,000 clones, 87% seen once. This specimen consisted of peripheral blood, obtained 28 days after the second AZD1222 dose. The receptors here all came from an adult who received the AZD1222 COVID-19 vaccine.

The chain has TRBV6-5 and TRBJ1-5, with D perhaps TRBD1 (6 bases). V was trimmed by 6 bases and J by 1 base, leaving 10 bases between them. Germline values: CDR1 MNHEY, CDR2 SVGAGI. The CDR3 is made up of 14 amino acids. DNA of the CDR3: TGTGCCAGCAGCGGTCAGGGGAGCAATCAGCCCCAGCATTTT. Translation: CASSGQGSNQPQHF.

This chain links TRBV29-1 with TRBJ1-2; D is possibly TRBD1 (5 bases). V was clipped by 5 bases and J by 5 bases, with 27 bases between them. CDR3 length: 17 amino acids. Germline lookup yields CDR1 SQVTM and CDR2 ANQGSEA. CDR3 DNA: TGCAGCGTTACTCCCCGTCCCTACACAGGATCGGGGTATGGCTACACCTTC. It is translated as CSVTPRPYTGSGYGYTF.

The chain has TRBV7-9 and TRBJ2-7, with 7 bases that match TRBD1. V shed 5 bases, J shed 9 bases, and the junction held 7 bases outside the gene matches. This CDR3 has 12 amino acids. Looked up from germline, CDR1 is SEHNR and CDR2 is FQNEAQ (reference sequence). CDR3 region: CASSNQDRRQYF. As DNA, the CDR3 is TGTGCCAGCAGCAATCAGGACAGGAGGCAGTACTTC.

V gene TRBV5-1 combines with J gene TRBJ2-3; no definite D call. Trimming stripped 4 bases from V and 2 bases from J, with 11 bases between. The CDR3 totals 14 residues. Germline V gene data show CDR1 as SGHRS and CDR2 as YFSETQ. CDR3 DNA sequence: TGCGCCAGCAGCGCCCAGACTTCCACAGATACGCAGTATTTT. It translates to CASSAQTSTDTQYF.

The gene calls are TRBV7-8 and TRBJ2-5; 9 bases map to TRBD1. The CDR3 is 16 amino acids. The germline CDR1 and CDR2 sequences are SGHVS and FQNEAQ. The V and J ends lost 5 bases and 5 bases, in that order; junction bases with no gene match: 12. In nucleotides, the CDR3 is TGTGCCAGCAGCCCCACCGGACAGGGGTTGTGGGAGACCCAGTACTTC. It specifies CASSPTGQGLWETQYF.

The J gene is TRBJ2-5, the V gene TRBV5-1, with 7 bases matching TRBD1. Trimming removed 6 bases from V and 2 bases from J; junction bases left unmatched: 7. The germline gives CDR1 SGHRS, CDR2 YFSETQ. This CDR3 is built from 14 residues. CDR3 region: CASTGARGQETQYF. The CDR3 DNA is TGCGCCAGCACCGGGGCCAGGGGGCAAGAGACCCAGTACTTC.

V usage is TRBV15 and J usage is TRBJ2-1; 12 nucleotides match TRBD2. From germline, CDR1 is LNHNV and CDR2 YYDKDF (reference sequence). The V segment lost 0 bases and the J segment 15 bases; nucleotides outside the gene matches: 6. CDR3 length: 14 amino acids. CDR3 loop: CATSRDSSGGARFF. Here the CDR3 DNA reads TGTGCCACCAGCAGAGATTCTAGCGGGGGGGCCCGGTTCTTC.

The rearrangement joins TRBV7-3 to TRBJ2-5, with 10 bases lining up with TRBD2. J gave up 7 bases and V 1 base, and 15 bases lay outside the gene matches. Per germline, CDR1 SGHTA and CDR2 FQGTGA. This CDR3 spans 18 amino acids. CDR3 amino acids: CASSLIPSSGGRGGTQYF. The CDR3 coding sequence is TGTGCCAGCAGCTTAATCCCTTCTAGCGGGGGTAGAGGAGGGACCCAGTACTTC.

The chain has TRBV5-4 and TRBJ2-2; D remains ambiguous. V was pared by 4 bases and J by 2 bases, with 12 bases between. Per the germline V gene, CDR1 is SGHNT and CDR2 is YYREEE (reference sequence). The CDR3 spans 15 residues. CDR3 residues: CASSLGPLNTGELFF. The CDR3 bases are TGTGCCAGCAGCCTTGGACCCCTTAACACCGGGGAGCTGTTTTTT.

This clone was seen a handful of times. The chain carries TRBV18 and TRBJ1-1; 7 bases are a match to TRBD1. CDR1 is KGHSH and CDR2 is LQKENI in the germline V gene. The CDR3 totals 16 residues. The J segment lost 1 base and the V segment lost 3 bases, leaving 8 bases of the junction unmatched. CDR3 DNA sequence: TGTGCCAGCTCACCTTCCCACAGGGGAGGGAACACTGAAGCTTTCTTT. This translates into CASSPSHRGGNTEAFF.

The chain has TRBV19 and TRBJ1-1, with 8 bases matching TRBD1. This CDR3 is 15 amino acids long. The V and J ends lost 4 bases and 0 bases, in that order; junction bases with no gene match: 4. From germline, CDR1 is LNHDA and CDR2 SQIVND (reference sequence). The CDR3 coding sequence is TGTGCCAGTAGTAGGCCGGACAGGGTGAACACTGAAGCTTTCTTT. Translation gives CASSRPDRVNTEAFF. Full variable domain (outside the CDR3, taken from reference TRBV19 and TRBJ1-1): DGGITQSPKYLFRKEGQNVTLSCEQNLNHDAMYWYRQDPGQGLRLIYYSQIVNDFQKGDIAEGYSVSREKKESFPLTVTSAQKNPTAFYLCASSRPDRVNTEAFFGQGTRLTVV.

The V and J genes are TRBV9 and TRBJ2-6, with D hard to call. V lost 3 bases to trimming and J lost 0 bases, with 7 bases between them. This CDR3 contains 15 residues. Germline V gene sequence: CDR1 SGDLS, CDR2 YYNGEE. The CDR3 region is CASSAKSSGANVLTF. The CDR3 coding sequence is TGTGCCAGCAGCGCCAAAAGCTCTGGGGCCAACGTCCTGACTTTC. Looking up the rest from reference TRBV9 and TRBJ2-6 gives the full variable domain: DSGVTQTPKHLITATGQRVTLRCSPRSGDLSVYWYQQSLDQGLQFLIQYYNGEERAKGNILERFSAQQFPDLHSELNLSSLELGDSALYFCASSAKSSGANVLTFGAGSRLTVL.

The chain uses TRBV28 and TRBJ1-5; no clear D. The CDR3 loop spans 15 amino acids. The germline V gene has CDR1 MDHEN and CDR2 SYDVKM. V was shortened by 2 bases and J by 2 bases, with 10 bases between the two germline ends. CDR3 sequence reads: CASSLNRYGNQPQHF. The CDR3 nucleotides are TGTGCCAGCAGTTTAAATCGGTACGGCAATCAGCCCCAGCATTTT.

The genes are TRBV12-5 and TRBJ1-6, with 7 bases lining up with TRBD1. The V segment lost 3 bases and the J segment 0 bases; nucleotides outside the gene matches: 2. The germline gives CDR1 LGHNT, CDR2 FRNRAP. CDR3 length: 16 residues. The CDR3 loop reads CASGLQGSSYNSPLHF. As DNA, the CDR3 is TGTGCTAGTGGTTTACAGGGGAGCTCCTATAATTCACCCCTCCACTTT.

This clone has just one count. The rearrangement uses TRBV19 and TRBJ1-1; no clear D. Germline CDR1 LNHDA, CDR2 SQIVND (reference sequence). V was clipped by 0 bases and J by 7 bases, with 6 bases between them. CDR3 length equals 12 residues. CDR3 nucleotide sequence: TGTGCCAGTAGTATAGAGGGATATGAAGCTTTCTTT. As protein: CASSIEGYEAFF.